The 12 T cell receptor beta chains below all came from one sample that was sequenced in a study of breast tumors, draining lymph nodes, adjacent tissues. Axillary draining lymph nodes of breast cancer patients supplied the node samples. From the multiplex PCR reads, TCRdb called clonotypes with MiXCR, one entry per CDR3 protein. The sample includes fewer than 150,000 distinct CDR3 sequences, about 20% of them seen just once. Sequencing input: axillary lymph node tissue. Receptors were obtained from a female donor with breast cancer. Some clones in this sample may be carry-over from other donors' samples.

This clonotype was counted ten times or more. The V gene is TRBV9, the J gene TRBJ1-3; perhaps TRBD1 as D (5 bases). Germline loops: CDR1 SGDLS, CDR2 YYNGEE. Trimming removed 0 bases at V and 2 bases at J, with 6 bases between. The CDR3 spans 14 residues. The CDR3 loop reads CASSVAGTGNTIYF. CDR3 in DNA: TGTGCCAGCAGCGTAGCAGGGACTGGAAACACCATATATTTT.

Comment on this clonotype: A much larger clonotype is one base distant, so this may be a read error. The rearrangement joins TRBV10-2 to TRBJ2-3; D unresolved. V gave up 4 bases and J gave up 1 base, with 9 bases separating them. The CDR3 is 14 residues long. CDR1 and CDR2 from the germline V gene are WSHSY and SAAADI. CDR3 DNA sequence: TGCGCCAGCAGTGGACGGACCCGCACAGATACGCAGTATTTT. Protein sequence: CASSGRTRTDTQYF.

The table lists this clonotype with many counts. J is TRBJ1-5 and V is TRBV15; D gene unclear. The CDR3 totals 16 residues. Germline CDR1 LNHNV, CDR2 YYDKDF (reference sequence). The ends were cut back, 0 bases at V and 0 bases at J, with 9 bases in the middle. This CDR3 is CATSRDGENSNQPQHF. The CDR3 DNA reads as TGTGCCACCAGCAGAGATGGGGAGAATAGCAATCAGCCCCAGCATTTT. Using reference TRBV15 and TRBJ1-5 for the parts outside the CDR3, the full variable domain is DAMVIQNPRYQVTQFGKPVTLSCSQTLNHNVMYWYQQKSSQAPKLLFHYYDKDFNNEADTPDNFQSRRPNTSFCFLDIRSPGLGDTAMYLCATSRDGENSNQPQHFGDGTRLSIL.

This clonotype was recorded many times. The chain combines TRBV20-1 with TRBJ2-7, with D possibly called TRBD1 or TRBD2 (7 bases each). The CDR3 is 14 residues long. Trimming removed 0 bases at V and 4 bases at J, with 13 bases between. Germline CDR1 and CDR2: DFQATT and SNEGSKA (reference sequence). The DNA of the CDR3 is TGCAGTGCTAGAGAGGGGACAGCGGGATACGAGCAGTACTTC. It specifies CSAREGTAGYEQYF.

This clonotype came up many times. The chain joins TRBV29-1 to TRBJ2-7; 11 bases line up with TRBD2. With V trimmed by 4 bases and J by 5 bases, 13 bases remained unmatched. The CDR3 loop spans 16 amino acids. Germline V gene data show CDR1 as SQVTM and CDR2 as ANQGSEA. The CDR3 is CSVVWSSGRKGHEQYF. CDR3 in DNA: TGCAGCGTTGTATGGTCTAGCGGGAGGAAGGGCCACGAGCAGTACTTC.

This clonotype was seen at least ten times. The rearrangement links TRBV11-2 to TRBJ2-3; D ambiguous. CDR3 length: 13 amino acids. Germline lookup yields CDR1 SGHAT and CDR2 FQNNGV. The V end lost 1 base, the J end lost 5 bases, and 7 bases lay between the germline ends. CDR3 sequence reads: CASSLAPRDTQYF. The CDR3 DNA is TGTGCCAGCAGCTTAGCTCCCAGAGATACGCAGTATTTT.

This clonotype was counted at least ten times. CDR3 in amino acids: CASSQGAEKLFF. CDR3 coding DNA: TGTGCCAGCAGCCAAGGAGCTGAAAAACTGTTTTTT. The chain is built from TRBV3-1 and TRBJ1-4; D uncertain. Between the trimmed V and J ends, which lost 1 base and 7 bases, there was a span of 4 bases. The CDR3 has 12 residues. Per the germline V gene, CDR1 is LGHDT and CDR2 is YNNKEL (reference sequence).

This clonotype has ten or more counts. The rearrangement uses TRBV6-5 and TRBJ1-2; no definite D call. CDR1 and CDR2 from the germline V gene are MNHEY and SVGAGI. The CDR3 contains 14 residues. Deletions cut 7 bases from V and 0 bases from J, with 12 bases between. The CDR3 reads CASTADQSNYGYTF. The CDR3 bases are TGTGCCAGCACCGCGGATCAGTCTAACTATGGCTACACCTTC.

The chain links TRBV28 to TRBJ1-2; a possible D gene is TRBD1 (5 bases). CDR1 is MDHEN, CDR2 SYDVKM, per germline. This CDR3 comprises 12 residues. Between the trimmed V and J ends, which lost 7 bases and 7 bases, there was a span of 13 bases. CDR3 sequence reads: CASTPSGGGYTF. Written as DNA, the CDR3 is TGTGCCAGCACCCCATCGGGGGGTGGCTACACCTTC.

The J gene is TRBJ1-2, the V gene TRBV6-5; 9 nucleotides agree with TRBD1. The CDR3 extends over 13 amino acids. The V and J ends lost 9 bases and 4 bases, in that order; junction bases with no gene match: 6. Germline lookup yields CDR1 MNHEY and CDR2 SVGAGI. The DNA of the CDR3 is TGTGCCAGTAGACAGGGGGGGGTCTATGGCTACACCTTC. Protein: CASRQGGVYGYTF.

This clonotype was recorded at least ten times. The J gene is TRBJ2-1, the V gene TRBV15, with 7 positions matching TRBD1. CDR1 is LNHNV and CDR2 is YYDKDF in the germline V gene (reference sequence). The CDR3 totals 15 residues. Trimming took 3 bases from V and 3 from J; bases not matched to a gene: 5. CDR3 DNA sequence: TGTGCCACCAGCAGTCTCGGGACAGACTACAATGAGCAGTTCTTC. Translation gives CATSSLGTDYNEQFF.

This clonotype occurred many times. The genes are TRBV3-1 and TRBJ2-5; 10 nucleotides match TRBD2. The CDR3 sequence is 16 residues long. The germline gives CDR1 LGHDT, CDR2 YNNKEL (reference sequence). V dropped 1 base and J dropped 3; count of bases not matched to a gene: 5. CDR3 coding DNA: TGTGCCAGCAGCCAAGGACTAGCGGGCCTCAAAGAGACCCAGTACTTC. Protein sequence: CASSQGLAGLKETQYF.